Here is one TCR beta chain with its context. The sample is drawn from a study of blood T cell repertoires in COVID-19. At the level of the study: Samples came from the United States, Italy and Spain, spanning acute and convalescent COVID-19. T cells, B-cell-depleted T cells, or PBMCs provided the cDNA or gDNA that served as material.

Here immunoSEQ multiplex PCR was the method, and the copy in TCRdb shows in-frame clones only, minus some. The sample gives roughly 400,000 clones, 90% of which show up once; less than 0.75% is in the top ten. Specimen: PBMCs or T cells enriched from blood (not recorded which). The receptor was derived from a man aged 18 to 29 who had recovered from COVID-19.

CDR3 in amino acids: CAISESQANYGYTF. The CDR3 DNA reads as TGTGCCATCAGTGAGAGCCAAGCCAACTATGGCTACACCTTC. V and J are TRBV10-3 and TRBJ1-2; D is ambiguous. The germline V and J ends were trimmed by 2 bases and 2 bases, with 9 bases remaining between them. This CDR3 has 14 residues. Germline CDR1 ENHRY, CDR2 SYGVKD.